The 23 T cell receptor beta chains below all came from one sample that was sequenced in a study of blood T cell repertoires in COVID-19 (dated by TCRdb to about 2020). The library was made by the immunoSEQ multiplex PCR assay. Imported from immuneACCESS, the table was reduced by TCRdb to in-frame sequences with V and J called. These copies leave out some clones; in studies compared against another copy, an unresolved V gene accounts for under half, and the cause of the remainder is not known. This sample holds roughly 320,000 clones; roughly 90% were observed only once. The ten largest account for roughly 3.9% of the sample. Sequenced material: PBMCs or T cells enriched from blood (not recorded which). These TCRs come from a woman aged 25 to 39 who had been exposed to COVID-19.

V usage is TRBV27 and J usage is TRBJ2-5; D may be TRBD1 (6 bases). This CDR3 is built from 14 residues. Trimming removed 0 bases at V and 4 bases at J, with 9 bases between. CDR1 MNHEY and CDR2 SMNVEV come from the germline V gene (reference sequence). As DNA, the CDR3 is TGTGCCAGCAGTTTATCGTACAGGGCAGAGACCCAGTACTTC. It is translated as CASSLSYRAETQYF.

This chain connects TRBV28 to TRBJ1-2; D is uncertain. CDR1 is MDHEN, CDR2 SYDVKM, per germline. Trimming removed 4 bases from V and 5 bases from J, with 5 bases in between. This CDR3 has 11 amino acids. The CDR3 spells CASSYLYGYTF. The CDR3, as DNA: TGTGCCAGCAGTTACTTGTATGGCTACACCTTC.

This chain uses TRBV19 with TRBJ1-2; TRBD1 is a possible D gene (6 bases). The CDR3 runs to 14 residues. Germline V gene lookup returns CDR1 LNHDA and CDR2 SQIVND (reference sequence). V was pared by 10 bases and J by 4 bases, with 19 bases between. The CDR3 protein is CATQRGHNTYGYTF. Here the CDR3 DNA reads TGTGCCACCCAGCGGGGGCACAATACCTATGGCTACACCTTC.

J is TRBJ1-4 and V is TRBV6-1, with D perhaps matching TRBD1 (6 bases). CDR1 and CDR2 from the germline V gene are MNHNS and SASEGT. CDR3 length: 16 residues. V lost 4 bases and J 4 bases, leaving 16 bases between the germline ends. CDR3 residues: CASSGGTQGSNEKLFF. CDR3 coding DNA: TGTGCCAGCAGTGGGGGAACACAGGGTAGTAATGAAAAACTGTTTTTT.

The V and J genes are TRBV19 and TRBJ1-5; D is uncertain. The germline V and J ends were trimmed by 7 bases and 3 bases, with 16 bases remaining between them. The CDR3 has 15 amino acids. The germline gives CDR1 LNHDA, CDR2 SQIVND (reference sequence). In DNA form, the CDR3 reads TGTGCCAGTACCCGCGGGTGGGAGCTCAATCAGCCCCAGCATTTT. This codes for CASTRGWELNQPQHF.

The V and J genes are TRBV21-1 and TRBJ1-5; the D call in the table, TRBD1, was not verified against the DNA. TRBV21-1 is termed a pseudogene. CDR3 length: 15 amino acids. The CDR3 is CASSKTGQCSQPQHF. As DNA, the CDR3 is TGTGCCAGCAGCAAGACCGGACAATGTAGTCAGCCCCAGCATTTT.

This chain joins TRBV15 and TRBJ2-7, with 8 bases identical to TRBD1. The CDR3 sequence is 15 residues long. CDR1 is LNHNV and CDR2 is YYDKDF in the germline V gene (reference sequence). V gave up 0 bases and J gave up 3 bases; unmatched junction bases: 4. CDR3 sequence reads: CATSRDTDRDYEQYF. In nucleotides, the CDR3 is TGTGCCACCAGCAGAGATACGGACAGGGACTACGAGCAGTACTTC. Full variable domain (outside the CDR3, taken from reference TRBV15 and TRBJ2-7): DAMVIQNPRYQVTQFGKPVTLSCSQTLNHNVMYWYQQKSSQAPKLLFHYYDKDFNNEADTPDNFQSRRPNTSFCFLDIRSPGLGDTAMYLCATSRDTDRDYEQYFGPGTRLTVT.

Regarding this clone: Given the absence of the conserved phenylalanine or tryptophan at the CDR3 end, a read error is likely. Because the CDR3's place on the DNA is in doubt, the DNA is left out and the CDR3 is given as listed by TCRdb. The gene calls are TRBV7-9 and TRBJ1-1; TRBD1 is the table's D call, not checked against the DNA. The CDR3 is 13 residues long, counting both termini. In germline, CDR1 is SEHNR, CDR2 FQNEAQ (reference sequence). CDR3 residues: CASSLDQGSPAWG.

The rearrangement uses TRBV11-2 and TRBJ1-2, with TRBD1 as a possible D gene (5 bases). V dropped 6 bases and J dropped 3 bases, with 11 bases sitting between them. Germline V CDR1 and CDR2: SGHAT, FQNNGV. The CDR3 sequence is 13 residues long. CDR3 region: CASRRTGDYGYTF. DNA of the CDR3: TGTGCCAGCAGGCGGACGGGGGACTATGGCTACACCTTC.

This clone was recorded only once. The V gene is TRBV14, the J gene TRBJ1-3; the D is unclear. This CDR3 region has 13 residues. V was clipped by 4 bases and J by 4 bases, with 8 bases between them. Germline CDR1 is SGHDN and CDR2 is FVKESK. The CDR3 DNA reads TGTGCCAGCAGCCTGGGCCAGGGAAACACCATATATTTT. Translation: CASSLGQGNTIYF.

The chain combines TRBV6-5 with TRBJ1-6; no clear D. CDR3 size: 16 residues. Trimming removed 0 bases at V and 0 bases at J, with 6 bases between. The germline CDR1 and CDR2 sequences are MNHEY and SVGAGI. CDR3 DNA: TGTGCCAGCAGTTACTCGTACACCTCCTATAATTCACCCCTCCACTTT. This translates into CASSYSYTSYNSPLHF.

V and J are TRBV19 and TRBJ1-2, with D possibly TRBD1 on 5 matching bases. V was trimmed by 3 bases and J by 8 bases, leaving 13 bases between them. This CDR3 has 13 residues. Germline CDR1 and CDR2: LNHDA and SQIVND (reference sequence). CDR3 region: CASSIWGGVGYTF. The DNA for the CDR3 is TGTGCCAGTAGTATCTGGGGCGGAGTGGGCTACACCTTC.

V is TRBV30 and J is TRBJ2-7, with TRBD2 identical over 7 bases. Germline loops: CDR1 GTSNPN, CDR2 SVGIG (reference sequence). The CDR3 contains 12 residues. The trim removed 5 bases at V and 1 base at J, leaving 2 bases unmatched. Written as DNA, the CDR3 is TGTGCCTGGGGACTAGAATCCTACGAGCAGTACTTC. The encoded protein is CAWGLESYEQYF.

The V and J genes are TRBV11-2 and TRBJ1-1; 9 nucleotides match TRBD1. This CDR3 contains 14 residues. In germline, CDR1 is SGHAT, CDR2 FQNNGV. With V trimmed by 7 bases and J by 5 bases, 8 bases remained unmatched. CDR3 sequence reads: CASISTDRGTEAFF. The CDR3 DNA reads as TGTGCCAGCATTTCCACAGACAGGGGGACTGAAGCTTTCTTT. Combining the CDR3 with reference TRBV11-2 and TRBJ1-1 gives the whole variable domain EAGVAQSPRYKIIEKRQSVAFWCNPISGHATLYWYQQILGQGPKLLIQFQNNGVVDDSQLPKDRFSAERLKGVDSTLKIQPAKLEDSAVYLCASISTDRGTEAFFGQGTRLTVV.

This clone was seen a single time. CDR3 coding DNA: TGCGCCAGCAGCTTGGTCGCGGGGGTAATGGAAGAGACCCAGTACTTC. Its protein product is CASSLVAGVMEETQYF. V gene TRBV5-1 combines with J gene TRBJ2-5; 7 bases align to TRBD2. V shed 0 bases, J shed 3 bases, and the junction held 8 bases outside the gene matches. CDR1 is SGHRS, CDR2 YFSETQ, per germline. The CDR3 consists of 16 residues. The full variable domain, completed using reference TRBV5-1 and TRBJ2-5, is KAGVTQTPRYLIKTRGQQVTLSCSPISGHRSVSWYQQTPGQGLQFLFEYFSETQRNKGNFPGRFSGRQFSNSRSEMNVSTLELGDSALYLCASSLVAGVMEETQYFGPGTRLLVL.

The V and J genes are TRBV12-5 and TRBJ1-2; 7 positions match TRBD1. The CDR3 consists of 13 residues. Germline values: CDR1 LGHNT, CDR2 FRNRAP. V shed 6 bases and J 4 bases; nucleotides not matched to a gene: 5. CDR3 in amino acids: CASGPDRTYGYTF. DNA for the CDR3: TGTGCTAGTGGCCCGGACAGGACCTATGGCTACACCTTC.

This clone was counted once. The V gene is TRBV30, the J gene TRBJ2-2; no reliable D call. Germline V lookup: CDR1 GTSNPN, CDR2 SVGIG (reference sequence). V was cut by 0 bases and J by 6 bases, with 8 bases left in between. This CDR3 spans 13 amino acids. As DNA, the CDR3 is TGTGCCTGGAGTGTCAGTCATTCCGGGGAGCTGTTTTTT. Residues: CAWSVSHSGELFF.

The CDR3 here is CASSPATGQPQHF. In DNA, the CDR3 is TGTGCCAGCTCACCGGCTACAGGTCAGCCCCAGCATTTT. The chain employs TRBV18 and TRBJ1-5; D is possibly TRBD1 (5 bases). In germline, CDR1 is KGHSH, CDR2 LQKENI. Trimming left V 3 bases short and J 6 bases short, with 9 bases between. The CDR3 extends over 13 amino acids.

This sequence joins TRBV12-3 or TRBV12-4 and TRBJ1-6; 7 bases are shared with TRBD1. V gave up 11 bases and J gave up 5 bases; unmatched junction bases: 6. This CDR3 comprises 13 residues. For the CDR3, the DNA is TGTGCCGGATCGACAGGGAATAATTCACCCCTCCACTTT. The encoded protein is CAGSTGNNSPLHF.

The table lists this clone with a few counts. The chain's CDR3 is CASSPTTGRLTEAFF. CDR3 coding DNA: TGTGCCAGCTCACCAACGACAGGGCGTCTCACTGAAGCTTTCTTT. The chain uses TRBV18 and TRBJ1-1; 7 nucleotides line up with TRBD1. Germline V CDR1 and CDR2: KGHSH, LQKENI. V lost 2 bases, J lost 4 bases, and 7 bases stayed unmatched. This CDR3 comprises 15 residues.

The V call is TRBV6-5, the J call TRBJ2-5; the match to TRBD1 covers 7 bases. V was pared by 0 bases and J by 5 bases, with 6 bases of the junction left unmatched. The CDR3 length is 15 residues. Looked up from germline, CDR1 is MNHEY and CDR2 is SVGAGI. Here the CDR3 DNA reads TGTGCCAGCAGTTACTCCGGCAGGGGGTGGGAGACCCAGTACTTC. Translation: CASSYSGRGWETQYF.

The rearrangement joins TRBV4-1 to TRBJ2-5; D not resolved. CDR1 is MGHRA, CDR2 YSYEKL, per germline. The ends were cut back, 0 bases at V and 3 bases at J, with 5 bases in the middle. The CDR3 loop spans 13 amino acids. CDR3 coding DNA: TGCGCCAGCAGCCAAGACGCAGAAGAGACCCAGTACTTC. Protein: CASSQDAEETQYF.

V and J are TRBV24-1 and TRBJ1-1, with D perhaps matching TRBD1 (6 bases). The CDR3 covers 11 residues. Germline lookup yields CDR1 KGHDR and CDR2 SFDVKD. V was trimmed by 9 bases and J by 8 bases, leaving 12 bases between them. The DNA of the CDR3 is TGTGCCACCCGCAAGGACAGAGAAGCTTTCTTT. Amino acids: CATRKDREAFF.